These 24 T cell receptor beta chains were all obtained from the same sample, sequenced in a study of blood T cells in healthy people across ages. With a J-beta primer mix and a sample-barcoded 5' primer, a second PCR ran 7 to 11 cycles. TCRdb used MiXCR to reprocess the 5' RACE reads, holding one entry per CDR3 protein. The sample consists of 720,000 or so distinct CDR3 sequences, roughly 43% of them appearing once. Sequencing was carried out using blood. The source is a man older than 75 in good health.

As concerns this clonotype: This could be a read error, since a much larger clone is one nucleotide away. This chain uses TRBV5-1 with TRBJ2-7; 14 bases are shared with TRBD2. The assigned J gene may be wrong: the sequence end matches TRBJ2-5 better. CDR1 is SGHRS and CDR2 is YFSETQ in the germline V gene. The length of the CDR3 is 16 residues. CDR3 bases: TGCGCCAACAGCTACGGGACTAGCGGGAGTCAGGAGACCCAGTACTTC. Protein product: CANSYGTSGSQETQYF.

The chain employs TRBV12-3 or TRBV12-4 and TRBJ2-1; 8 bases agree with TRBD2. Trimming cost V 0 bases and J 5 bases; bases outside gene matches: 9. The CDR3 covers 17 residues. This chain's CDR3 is CASSLAFHERGNNEQFF. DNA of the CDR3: TGTGCCAGCAGTTTAGCCTTTCACGAGCGGGGGAACAATGAGCAGTTCTTC.

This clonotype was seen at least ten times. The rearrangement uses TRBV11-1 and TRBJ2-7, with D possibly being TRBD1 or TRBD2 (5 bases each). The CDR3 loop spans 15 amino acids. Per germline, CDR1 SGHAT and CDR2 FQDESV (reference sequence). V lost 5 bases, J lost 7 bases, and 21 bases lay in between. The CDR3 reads CASSMGPFLDSEQYF. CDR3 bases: TGTGCCAGCAGCATGGGACCCTTTCTGGACTCGGAGCAGTACTTC.

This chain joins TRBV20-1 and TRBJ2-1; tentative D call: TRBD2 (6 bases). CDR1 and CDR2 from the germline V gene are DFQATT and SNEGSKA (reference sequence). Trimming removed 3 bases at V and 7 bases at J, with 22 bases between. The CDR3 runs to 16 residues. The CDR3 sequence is CSARRGRSTGVNEQFF. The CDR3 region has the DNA TGCAGTGCTAGGCGGGGACGGAGCACCGGCGTTAATGAGCAGTTCTTC.

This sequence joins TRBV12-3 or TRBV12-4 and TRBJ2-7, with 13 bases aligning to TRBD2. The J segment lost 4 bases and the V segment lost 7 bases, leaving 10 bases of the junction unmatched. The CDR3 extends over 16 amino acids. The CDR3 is CASTMRGTSGIYEQYF. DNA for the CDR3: TGTGCCAGCACCATGCGGGGGACTAGCGGGATTTACGAGCAGTACTTC.

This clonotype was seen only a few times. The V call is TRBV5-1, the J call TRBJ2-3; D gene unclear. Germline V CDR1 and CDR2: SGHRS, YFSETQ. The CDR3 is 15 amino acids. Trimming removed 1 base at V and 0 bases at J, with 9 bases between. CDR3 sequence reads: CASSLIPTSTDTQYF. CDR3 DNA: TGCGCCAGCAGCTTGATTCCAACAAGCACAGATACGCAGTATTTT.

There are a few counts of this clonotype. For the CDR3, the DNA is TGTGCCAGCAGTGGCCCCCGCCAGGGAAGCGAGCAGTTCTTC. This translates into CASSGPRQGSEQFF. The chain couples TRBV28 to TRBJ2-1, with D tentatively TRBD1 (5 bases). CDR1 and CDR2 from the germline V gene are MDHEN and SYDVKM. The V end lost 5 bases, the J end lost 10 bases, and 18 bases lay between the germline ends. The CDR3 runs 14 residues.

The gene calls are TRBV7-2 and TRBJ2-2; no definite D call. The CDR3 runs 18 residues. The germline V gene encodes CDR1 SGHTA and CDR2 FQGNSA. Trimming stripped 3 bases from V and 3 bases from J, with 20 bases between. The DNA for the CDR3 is TGTGCCAGCAGCTTGATGGTCTCCTCCCCCTCTTACACCGGGGAGCTGTTTTTT. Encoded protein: CASSLMVSSPSYTGELFF. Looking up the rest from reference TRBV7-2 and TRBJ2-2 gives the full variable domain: GAGVSQSPSNKVTEKGKDVELRCDPISGHTALYWYRQSLGQGLEFLIYFQGNSAPDKSGLPSDRFSAERTGGSVSTLTIQRTQQEDSAVYLCASSLMVSSPSYTGELFFGEGSRLTVL.

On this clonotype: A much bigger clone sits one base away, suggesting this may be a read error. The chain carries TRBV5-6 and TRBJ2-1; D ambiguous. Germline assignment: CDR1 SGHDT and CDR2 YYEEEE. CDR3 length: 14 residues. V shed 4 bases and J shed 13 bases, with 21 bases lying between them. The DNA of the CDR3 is TGTGCCAGCAGCCCCCTAGGTTCTCAAGAGACCCAGTTCTTC. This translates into CASSPLGSQETQFF.

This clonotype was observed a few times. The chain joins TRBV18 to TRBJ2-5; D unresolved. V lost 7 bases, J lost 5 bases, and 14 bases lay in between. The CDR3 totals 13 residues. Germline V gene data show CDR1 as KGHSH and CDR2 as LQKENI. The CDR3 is CASLSSSVETQYF. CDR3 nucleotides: TGTGCCAGCTTGAGTTCGTCTGTGGAGACCCAGTACTTC.

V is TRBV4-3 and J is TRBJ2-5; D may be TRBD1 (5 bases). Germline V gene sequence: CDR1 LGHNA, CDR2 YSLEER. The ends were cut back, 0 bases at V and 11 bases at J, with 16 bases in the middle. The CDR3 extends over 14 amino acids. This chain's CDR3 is CASSQDSEQGPQYF. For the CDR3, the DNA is TGCGCCAGCAGCCAAGATTCCGAGCAGGGCCCTCAGTACTTC.

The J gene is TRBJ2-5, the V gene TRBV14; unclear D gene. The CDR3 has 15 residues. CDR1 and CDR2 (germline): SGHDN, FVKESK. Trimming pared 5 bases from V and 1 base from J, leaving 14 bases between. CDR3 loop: CASSFSRQPQETQYF. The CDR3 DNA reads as TGTGCCAGCAGCTTCTCCAGGCAGCCCCAAGAGACCCAGTACTTC. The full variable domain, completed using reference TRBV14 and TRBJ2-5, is EAGVTQFPSHSVIEKGQTVTLRCDPISGHDNLYWYRRVMGKEIKFLLHFVKESKQDESGMPNNRFLAERTGGTYSTLKVQPAELEDSGVYFCASSFSRQPQETQYFGPGTRLLVL.

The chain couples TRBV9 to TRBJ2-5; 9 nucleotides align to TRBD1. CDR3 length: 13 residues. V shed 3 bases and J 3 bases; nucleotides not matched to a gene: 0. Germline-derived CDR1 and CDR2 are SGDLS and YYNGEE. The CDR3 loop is CASSGTGEETQYF. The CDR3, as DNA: TGTGCCAGCAGCGGGACAGGGGAAGAGACCCAGTACTTC.

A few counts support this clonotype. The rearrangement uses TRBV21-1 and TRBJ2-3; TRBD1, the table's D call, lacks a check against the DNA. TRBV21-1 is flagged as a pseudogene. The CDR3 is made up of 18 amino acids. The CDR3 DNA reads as TGTGCCAGCATCCAAAGCGACGACCCGGGACCTCCTCAAGATACGCAGTATTTT. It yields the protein CASIQSDDPGPPQDTQYF.

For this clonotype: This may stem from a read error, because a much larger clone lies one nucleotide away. The CDR3 region is CSATGGARPYEQYF. Written as DNA, the CDR3 is TGCAGTGCAACCGGGGGGGCTAGGCCCTACGAGCAGTACTTC. The V gene is TRBV20-1, the J gene TRBJ2-7; 8 bases align to TRBD2. Germline loops: CDR1 DFQATT, CDR2 SNEGSKA (reference sequence). V lost 6 bases, J lost 2 bases, and 9 bases stayed unmatched. The CDR3 spans 14 residues.

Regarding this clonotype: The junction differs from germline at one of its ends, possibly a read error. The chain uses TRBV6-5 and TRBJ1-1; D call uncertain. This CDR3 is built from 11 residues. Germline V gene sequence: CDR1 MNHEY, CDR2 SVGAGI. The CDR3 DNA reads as TGTACCAGCACAACCGGGAGTGAAGCTTTCTTT. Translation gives CTSTTGSEAFF.

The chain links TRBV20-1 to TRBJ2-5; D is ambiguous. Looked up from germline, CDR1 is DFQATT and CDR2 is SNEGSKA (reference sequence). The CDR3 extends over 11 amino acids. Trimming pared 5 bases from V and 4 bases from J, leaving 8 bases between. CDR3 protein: CSAPLVETQYF. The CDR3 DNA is TGCAGTGCTCCCCTGGTAGAGACCCAGTACTTC.

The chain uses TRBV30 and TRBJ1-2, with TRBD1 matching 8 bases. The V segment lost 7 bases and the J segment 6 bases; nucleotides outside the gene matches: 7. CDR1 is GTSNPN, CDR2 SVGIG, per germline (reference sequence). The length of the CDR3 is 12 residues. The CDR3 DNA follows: TGTGCCTTCGGACAGGGAAACCATGGCTACACCTTC. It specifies CAFGQGNHGYTF.

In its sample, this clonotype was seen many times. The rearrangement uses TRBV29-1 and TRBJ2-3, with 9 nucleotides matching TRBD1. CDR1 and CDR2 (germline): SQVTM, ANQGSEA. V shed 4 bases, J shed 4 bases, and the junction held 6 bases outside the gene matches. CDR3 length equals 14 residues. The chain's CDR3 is CSVATGGGADTQYF. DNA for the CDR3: TGCAGCGTTGCGACAGGGGGTGGTGCAGATACGCAGTATTTT.

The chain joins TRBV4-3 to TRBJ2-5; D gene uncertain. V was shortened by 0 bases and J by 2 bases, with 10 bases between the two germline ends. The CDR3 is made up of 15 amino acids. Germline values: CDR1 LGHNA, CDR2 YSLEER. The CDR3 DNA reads TGCGCCAGCAGCCAAGATTTCCAGTTACAAGAGACCCAGTACTTC. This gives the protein CASSQDFQLQETQYF.

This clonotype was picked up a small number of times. Here the CDR3 DNA reads TGTGCCAGCAGCCTGATGGGGGAAGGGGGCACAGATACGCAGTATTTT. Translating gives CASSLMGEGGTDTQYF. The chain employs TRBV27 and TRBJ2-3; D tentatively fits TRBD1 or TRBD2 (5 bases each). Germline-derived CDR1 and CDR2 are MNHEY and SMNVEV (reference sequence). Trimming pared 6 bases from V and 1 base from J, leaving 17 bases between. The CDR3 runs to 16 residues.

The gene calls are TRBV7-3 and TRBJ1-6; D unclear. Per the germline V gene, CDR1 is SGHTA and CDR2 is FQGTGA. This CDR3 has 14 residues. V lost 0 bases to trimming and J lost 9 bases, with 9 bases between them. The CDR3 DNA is TGTGCCAGCAGCTTAACAGGGAGCGGTTCACCCCTCCACTTT. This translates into CASSLTGSGSPLHF.

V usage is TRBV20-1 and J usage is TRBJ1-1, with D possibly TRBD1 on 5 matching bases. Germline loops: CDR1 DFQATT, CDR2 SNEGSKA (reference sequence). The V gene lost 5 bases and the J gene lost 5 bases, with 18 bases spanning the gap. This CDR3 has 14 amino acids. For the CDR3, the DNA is TGCAGTGCTTTCCGGGACGGAGGGAGTACTGAAGCTTTCTTT. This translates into CSAFRDGGSTEAFF.

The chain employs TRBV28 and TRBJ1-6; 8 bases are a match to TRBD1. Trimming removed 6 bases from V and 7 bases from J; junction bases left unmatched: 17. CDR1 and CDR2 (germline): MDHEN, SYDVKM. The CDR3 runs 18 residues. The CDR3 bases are TGTGCCAGCAGCCCCCCGGGACAGGCCTTACTGAGGAATTCACCCCTCCACTTT. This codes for CASSPPGQALLRNSPLHF.